This TCR beta chain was sequenced for a study of CD8 T cells in Susac syndrome. A quantity of about 0.45 to 1 ug RNA underwent reverse transcription using random hexamers. It was immunoSEQ multiplex PCR that amplified TCR beta CDR3 across 54 Vbeta and 13 Jbeta. One entry per CDR3 protein, called by TCRdb with MiXCR from the immunoSEQ multiplex PCR reads. The sample yields under 350,000 distinct CDR3 sequences, approximately 90% seen once. The CDR3 loop spans 15 amino acids. The trim removed 7 bases at V and 4 bases at J, leaving 10 bases unmatched. Peripheral blood CD8+ and CD4+ T cells were profiled by TCR beta sequencing. The multiple sclerosis controls, all treatment-naive patients, had relapsing-remitting disease that was stable or active. Both CD4+ and CD8+ T cells were negatively isolated, and TEMRA cells underwent FACS enrichment.

The specimen sequenced was CD4+ T cells from PBMCs. This receptor was taken from a human donor with multiple sclerosis. The V and J genes are TRBV12-3 or TRBV12-4 and TRBJ2-3; 8 bases align to TRBD2. CDR3 in amino acids: CASTPDGRVADTQYF. The CDR3 bases are TGTGCCAGCACCCCTGACGGGAGGGTTGCAGATACGCAGTATTTT.